One and the same sample provided the 19 T cell receptor beta chains below, sequenced in a study of regulatory T cells in long-lasting Graves disease. Time point described: persistent/refractory GD, antithyroid drugs over 5 years with positive TRAb. With RNA extracted from PBMCs as input, the TCR library was made. Arm-PCR of CDR3 regions and iRepertoire HTBI primers were the basis on which TCR beta libraries were built. TCRdb reprocessed the multiplex PCR reads with MiXCR, giving one entry per CDR3 protein. Counted here are some 370,000 distinct CDR3 sequences, about 23% occurring once; the ten biggest clones make up around 30%. The starting material was peripheral blood mononuclear cells (PBMCs), obtained when the disease was refractory, from a patient treated with antithyroid drugs. These receptors all come from a woman in her thirties or forties with Graves disease.

V and J are TRBV6-1 and TRBJ1-5; 8 positions match TRBD1. Germline trimming cut 6 bases from V and 5 bases from J; bases unmatched to any gene: 9. CDR1 is MNHNS and CDR2 is SASEGT in the germline V gene. The CDR3 spans 15 residues. The CDR3 reads CASSKGQADYQPQHF. The DNA of the CDR3 is TGTGCCAGCAGCAAGGGACAGGCAGATTATCAGCCCCAGCATTTT.

This clonotype has just a few counts. The chain recombines TRBV28 with TRBJ2-3; 10 bases line up with TRBD2. The CDR3 is 13 residues long. Germline-derived CDR1 and CDR2 are MDHEN and SYDVKM. The V and J ends lost 7 bases and 10 bases, in that order; junction bases with no gene match: 8. The CDR3 DNA reads TGTGCCAGCACCGACCGTCTAGCGGGGGCGCAGTATTTT. Protein sequence: CASTDRLAGAQYF.

This clonotype was recorded at least ten times. The V and J genes are TRBV12-3 or TRBV12-4 and TRBJ2-2; D possibly corresponds to TRBD1 (6 bases). This CDR3 spans 17 amino acids. Trimming shortened V by 4 bases and J by 1 base, and 16 bases separated the two germline ends. The CDR3 sequence is CASSSPPGHQNTGELFF. The CDR3 DNA reads TGTGCCAGCAGTTCCCCTCCGGGACATCAGAACACCGGGGAGCTGTTTTTT.

There are a few counts of this clonotype. The chain couples TRBV2 to TRBJ2-3; 7 bases are a match to TRBD1. The CDR3 has 16 residues. J lost 5 bases, V lost 6 bases, and 14 bases had no gene match. Germline loops: CDR1 SNHLY, CDR2 FYNNEI. CDR3: CASSRQGSWIGDTQYF. DNA for the CDR3: TGTGCCAGCAGCCGACAGGGAAGTTGGATTGGAGATACGCAGTATTTT.

V is TRBV11-3 and J is TRBJ2-2; tentative D call: TRBD2 (5 bases). V lost 4 bases, J lost 5 bases, and 11 bases lay in between. This CDR3 region has 14 residues. Per germline, CDR1 SGHNT and CDR2 YENEEA. The CDR3 reads CASSSSRGTGELFF. The CDR3 nucleotides are TGTGCCAGCAGCTCCTCCCGCGGGACCGGGGAGCTGTTTTTT.

The rearrangement links TRBV20-1 to TRBJ2-2; 11 bases map to TRBD2. From germline, CDR1 is DFQATT and CDR2 SNEGSKA (reference sequence). CDR3 length: 14 residues. CDR3 coding DNA: TGCAGGGACCCACTAGCGGGAGACACCGGGGAGCTGTTTTTT. Residues: CRDPLAGDTGELFF.

For the CDR3, the DNA is TGTGCCAGCAGCTTAGCGGCCCACGGGGTCTTGAACACTGAAGCTTTCTTT. This gives the protein CASSLAAHGVLNTEAFF. V usage is TRBV7-6 and J usage is TRBJ1-1; D gene unclear. Germline V gene data show CDR1 as SGHVS and CDR2 as FNYEAQ. The CDR3 is made up of 17 amino acids. V lost 0 bases and J 0 bases, leaving 14 bases between the germline ends.

CDR3 in DNA: TGTGCCATCAGTGAGTCCCCTTCAACCTCTGGAAACACCATATATTTT. Translating gives CAISESPSTSGNTIYF. This chain uses TRBV10-3 with TRBJ1-3, with D unresolved. Germline CDR1 ENHRY, CDR2 SYGVKD. The V end lost 0 bases, the J end lost 0 bases, and 9 bases lay between the germline ends. This CDR3 has 16 residues.

The CDR3 nucleotides are TGCAGTGCTAGAAATATCCGGGACAGGTGGGAGACCCAGTACTTC. Its translation is CSARNIRDRWETQYF. The chain joins TRBV20-1 to TRBJ2-5; 8 bases fit TRBD1. The V gene end was trimmed by 2 bases and the J gene end by 5 bases; junction bases not matched to a gene: 10. The germline V gene encodes CDR1 DFQATT and CDR2 SNEGSKA (reference sequence). The CDR3 has 15 residues.

In this sample, this clonotype turned up many times. The chain combines TRBV11-2 with TRBJ1-2; D perhaps matches TRBD1 (6 bases). This CDR3 is built from 15 residues. Germline CDR1 SGHAT, CDR2 FQNNGV. Trimming pared 4 bases from V and 4 bases from J, leaving 16 bases between. The CDR3 nucleotides read TGTGCCAGCAGCTCCGGACAGAATAATTTCTATGGCTACACCTTC. It yields the protein CASSSGQNNFYGYTF.

A few counts support this clonotype. This chain joins TRBV10-3 and TRBJ2-7; possibly TRBD1 or TRBD2 for D (6 bases each). V was trimmed by 6 bases and J by 6 bases, leaving 9 bases between them. Germline V lookup: CDR1 ENHRY, CDR2 SYGVKD. There are 11 residues in the CDR3. The CDR3 DNA is TGTGCCATCAGGAAGGGGGGCGAGCAGTACTTC. Protein sequence: CAIRKGGEQYF.

In its sample, this clonotype was seen once. The chain links TRBV20-1 to TRBJ2-3; 8 nucleotides align to TRBD2. The CDR3 length is 12 residues. J was trimmed by 4 bases and V by 6 bases; bases with no gene match: 3. Germline-derived CDR1 and CDR2 are DFQATT and SNEGSKA (reference sequence). The CDR3 loop reads CSAPAGADTQYF. The CDR3 region has the DNA TGCAGTGCGCCAGCGGGAGCAGATACGCAGTATTTT.

CDR3 in DNA: TGTGCCAGCAGCTTAGGTGGGCCTAGGACCTCGAGGTTGTTCTTC. Translating gives CASSLGGPRTSRLFF. This chain uses TRBV11-2 with TRBJ2-1; no clear D gene. Germline CDR1 reads SGHAT; CDR2 reads FQNNGV. The CDR3 sequence is 15 residues long. V lost 1 base, J lost 15 bases, and 22 bases lay in between.

This clonotype occurred a few times. V gene TRBV10-3 combines with J gene TRBJ2-7; no firm D call. Germline CDR1 is ENHRY and CDR2 is SYGVKD. This CDR3 contains 12 residues. V lost 10 bases, J lost 0 bases, and 10 bases lay in between. CDR3 DNA: TGTGCCACCCAAAGTATCTCCTACGAGCAGTACTTC. Residues: CATQSISYEQYF.

The V gene is TRBV29-1, the J gene TRBJ1-1; no clear D. The CDR3 is 13 amino acids. Germline values: CDR1 SQVTM, CDR2 ANQGSEA. Trimming pared 7 bases from V and 3 bases from J, leaving 15 bases between. CDR3 loop: CSAARGTDTEAFF. The DNA for the CDR3 is TGCAGCGCCGCACGAGGAACAGACACTGAAGCTTTCTTT.

This clonotype was picked up a small number of times. A single base separates this from a much larger clone, so it may be a read error. The chain uses TRBV29-1 and TRBJ1-5, with D uncertain. CDR3 length: 13 residues. Germline V lookup: CDR1 SQVTM, CDR2 ANQGSEA. V lost 5 bases, J lost 3 bases, and 11 bases lay in between. CDR3 loop: CSVSTVYNQPQHF. For the CDR3, the DNA is TGCAGCGTTTCCACGGTTTACAATCAGCCCCAGCATTTT.

This clonotype was counted many times. The CDR3 bases are TGTGCCAGCAGCTTAGTTCTTGTGGCCCTTGGTGGCGAGCAGTACTTC. Translated, it gives CASSLVLVALGGEQYF. The chain couples TRBV7-2 to TRBJ2-7; D uncertain. The length of the CDR3 is 16 residues. Trimming took 1 base from V and 6 from J, leaving 19 bases between them. The germline CDR1 and CDR2 sequences are SGHTA and FQGNSA.

Concerning this clonotype: A much larger clone is a single base away; this may be a read error. The J gene is TRBJ2-2, the V gene TRBV11-2, with no clear D. This CDR3 has 15 amino acids. Per germline, CDR1 SGHAT and CDR2 FQNNGV. Here the CDR3 DNA reads TGTGCCGGCAGCTTAGTTCTCGGTATCACCGGGGAGCTGTTTTTT. It specifies CAGSLVLGITGELFF.

This clonotype was found many times. The chain links TRBV12-3 or TRBV12-4 to TRBJ1-1; D remains ambiguous. The CDR3 loop spans 11 amino acids. Trimming removed 3 bases at V and 7 bases at J, with 6 bases between. The CDR3 spells CASSFTGEAFF. The CDR3 DNA follows: TGTGCCAGCAGTTTCACGGGTGAAGCTTTCTTT.